Shown below are 30 T cell receptor beta chains from a single sample sequenced in a study of tumor-infiltrating lymphocytes in primary liver carcinoma. Without any cell sorting, roughly 20-33 mg of bulk tissue yielded co-extracted RNA and DNA. Synthesis of TCR beta cDNA was carried out from 500 ng total RNA with a constant-region primer. Three nested multiplex PCR rounds, a slightly modified ARM-PCR method, built the TCR beta libraries. Researchers ran the first two PCR rounds for roughly 11 cycles each with TRBV1-TRBV30 forward primers and a C-beta reverse primer. TCRdb re-analysed the multiplex PCR reads in MiXCR, keeping a single row per CDR3 protein. The sample shows about 120,000 distinct CDR3 sequences, 55% to 75% of them seen only once. The specimen sequenced was liver tumor tissue from sampling region 1. The subset here: tumor region T1, superior pole. Receptors were obtained from a woman aged 55-70 years with primary liver carcinoma and hepatitis B virus infection.

As concerns this clonotype: The junction departs from the called germline gene at one end, perhaps through a read error. V usage is TRBV14 and J usage is TRBJ2-1; the match to TRBD1 covers 8 bases. CDR1 and CDR2 from the germline V gene are SGHDN and FVKESK. The CDR3 has 16 residues. The CDR3 reads CASIQVGGTGLGEQFF. In DNA, the CDR3 is TGTGCCAGCATCCAAGTGGGCGGGACAGGCCTTGGTGAGCAGTTCTTC.

On this clonotype: Relative to the germline gene, one junction end is altered; a read error may explain this. This chain links TRBV4-2 with TRBJ1-5; a possible D gene is TRBD1 (5 bases). The CDR3 sequence is 15 residues long. CDR1 LGHNA and CDR2 YNFKEQ come from the germline V gene. CDR3: CASRQDMDNDQPQHF. For the CDR3, the DNA is TGTGCCAGCAGACAAGATATGGACAACGATCAGCCCCAGCATTTT.

With respect to this clonotype: This could be a read error, since a much larger clone is one nucleotide away. V and J are TRBV29-1 and TRBJ2-2; 7 positions match TRBD1. Germline assignment: CDR1 SQVTM and CDR2 ANQGSEA. The CDR3 sequence is 14 residues long. CDR3 DNA sequence: TGCAGCGTTGAAGTGACAGGGTGGACCGAGGAGCTGTTTTTT. This sequence encodes CSVEVTGWTEELFF.

As to this clonotype: This sequence may be a read error, since a much larger clone differs from it by one base. The conserved final phenylalanine or tryptophan is absent from the CDR3, which likely points to a read error. The chain has TRBV29-1 and TRBJ1-1; D possibly corresponds to TRBD1 (6 bases). The CDR3 totals 15 residues. The V end lost 7 bases, the J end lost 0 bases, and 18 bases lay between the germline ends. CDR1 and CDR2 from the germline V gene are SQVTM and ANQGSEA. The CDR3 loop reads CSGLRGGPMNTEAFL. CDR3 DNA sequence: TGCAGCGGGCTTCGGGGGGGCCCTATGAACACTGAAGCTTTCCTT.

Comments on this clonotype: A junction end diverges from the germline sequence, so it may reflect a read error. The genes are TRBV11-2 and TRBJ2-1; perhaps D is TRBD1 or TRBD2 (5 bases each). The germline V gene encodes CDR1 SGHAT and CDR2 FQNNGV. The CDR3 is 15 residues long. CDR3 residues: CANSLATGTNNEQFF. The CDR3 DNA is TGTGCCAACAGCTTAGCTACCGGGACCAACAATGAGCAGTTCTTT.

J is TRBJ2-3 and V is TRBV28; D tentatively reads TRBD1 or TRBD2 (5 bases each). There are 14 residues in the CDR3. Germline assignment: CDR1 MDHEN and CDR2 SYDVKM. V was shortened by 7 bases and J by 5 bases, with 16 bases between the two germline ends. For the CDR3, the DNA is TGTGCCAGCAAAGGGACCTCATACAGAGATACGCAGTATTTT. It specifies CASKGTSYRDTQYF.

This clonotype was seen a single time. Since a much larger clone is just one base distant, this may be a read error. The rearrangement joins TRBV6-5 to TRBJ1-2; D ambiguous. This CDR3 comprises 14 residues. Germline V gives CDR1 MNHEY, CDR2 SVGAGI. Between the trimmed V and J ends, which lost 9 bases and 6 bases, there was a span of 20 bases. CDR3 sequence reads: CARSSEPEANGYTF. CDR3 in DNA: TGTGCCAGAAGCAGCGAGCCCGAAGCTAATGGCTACACCTTC.

This clonotype was seen only once. A much larger clone lies one base from this, so it may be a read error. This sequence joins TRBV4-1 and TRBJ1-5, with 8 bases fitting TRBD1. There are 16 residues in the CDR3. Germline V gene sequence: CDR1 MGHRA, CDR2 YSYEKL. CDR3 bases: TGCGCCAGCAGCCTAGACCCAGGGGGCAAGAATCATCCCCAGCATTTT. Translation: CASSLDPGGKNHPQHF.

This clonotype was seen more than once but under ten times. With a much larger clone just one base away, this may be a read error. The genes are TRBV29-1 and TRBJ1-2; TRBD1 matches 9 bases. The CDR3 has 13 residues. Germline CDR1 is SQVTM and CDR2 is ANQGSEA. The chain's CDR3 is CSVWTGENYGYSF. The CDR3 bases are TGCAGCGTTTGGACAGGGGAGAACTATGGCTACAGCTTC.

There are many counts of this clonotype. No DNA is shown, since the ends of the CDR3 on it are uncertain; the CDR3 is the one TCRdb lists. The J gene is TRBJ2-1, the V gene TRBV6-2 or TRBV6-3; TRBD2 is taken as the D call from the table, unchecked against the DNA. The CDR3 has 16 residues if both end residues are counted. CDR1 is MNHEY, CDR2 SVGEGT, per germline. This CDR3 reads CASSTSTSGAYNEQFF.

At least ten counts were recorded for this clonotype. CDR3 nucleotide sequence: TGTGCCAGCACCTTTACAGGATACTCTGGAAACACCATATATTTT. Its protein product is CASTFTGYSGNTIYF. The chain has TRBV6-6 and TRBJ1-3; D perhaps matches TRBD1 (5 bases). Per the germline V gene, CDR1 is MNHNY and CDR2 is SVGAGI (reference sequence). There are 15 residues in the CDR3. V dropped 7 bases and J dropped 0 bases, with 13 bases sitting between them.

This clonotype was observed a handful of times. The chain is built from TRBV7-9 and TRBJ2-2, with 9 bases aligning to TRBD1. There are 19 residues in the CDR3. Germline V gene sequence: CDR1 SEHNR, CDR2 FQNEAQ (reference sequence). V shed 5 bases, J shed 2 bases, and the junction held 15 bases outside the gene matches. CDR3 in DNA: TGTGCCAGCAGCCCTATCCCCAAAACAGGGGGCCTTAACACCGGGGAGCTGTTTTTT. Translation: CASSPIPKTGGLNTGELFF.

Note on this clonotype: Germline and junction disagree at one end, which may indicate a read error. This chain links TRBV19 with TRBJ2-7; unclear D gene. Germline V lookup: CDR1 LNHDA, CDR2 SQIVND (reference sequence). This CDR3 has 13 residues. CDR3 sequence: CASGISRAYEQYF. In DNA form, the CDR3 reads TGTGCCAGTGGTATTAGCCGCGCCTACGAGCAGTACTTC.

This clonotype was observed many times. This rearrangement joins TRBV6-6 to TRBJ1-5; tentative D call: TRBD1 (5 bases). This CDR3 has 13 amino acids. Germline CDR1 reads MNHNY; CDR2 reads SVGAGI (reference sequence). V lost 7 bases and J 4 bases, leaving 11 bases between the germline ends. The CDR3 spells CASTGTPNQPQHF. CDR3 DNA: TGTGCCAGCACCGGGACCCCTAATCAGCCCCAGCATTTT.

About this clonotype itself: At one of its ends the junction is not consistent with the germline gene, which may arise from a read error. This chain uses TRBV7-8 with TRBJ1-4; perhaps TRBD1 as D (5 bases). Germline CDR1 SGHVS, CDR2 FQNEAQ. The CDR3 runs to 18 residues. CDR3 residues: CASSLRSPTRGSNEKVFF. The CDR3 nucleotides read TGTGCCAGCAGCTTGCGTAGCCCGACGAGGGGCTCTAATGAAAAAGTGTTTTTT.

The rearrangement links TRBV7-9 to TRBJ1-1, with TRBD1 matching 9 bases. Germline CDR1 reads SEHNR; CDR2 reads FQNEAQ (reference sequence). The CDR3 has 13 amino acids. V was clipped by 5 bases and J by 7 bases; unmatched bases: 5. The CDR3 region is CASSLGQGNEAFF. The CDR3 DNA is TGTGCCAGCAGCCTGGGACAGGGCAATGAAGCTTTCTTT.

This clonotype was picked up many times. The V and J genes are TRBV12-3 or TRBV12-4 and TRBJ1-2; D is uncertain. The V gene lost 6 bases and the J gene lost 8 bases, with 13 bases spanning the gap. This CDR3 is 12 amino acids long. CDR3 protein: CASSPWAGGYTF. DNA for the CDR3: TGTGCCAGCAGCCCCTGGGCCGGAGGCTACACCTTC.

The V and J genes are TRBV11-2 and TRBJ2-7, with TRBD2 as a possible D gene (6 bases). From germline, CDR1 is SGHAT and CDR2 FQNNGV. The CDR3 has 13 residues. V was trimmed by 8 bases and J by 3 bases, leaving 14 bases between them. This chain's CDR3 is CASDLGLYYEQYF. In nucleotides, the CDR3 is TGTGCCAGCGACTTGGGACTTTACTACGAGCAGTACTTC.

In its sample, this clonotype was seen once. This could be a read error, since a much larger clone is one nucleotide away. The V and J genes are TRBV7-8 and TRBJ2-1; D is undetermined. CDR3 length: 15 amino acids. In germline, CDR1 is SGHVS, CDR2 FQNEAQ. The V end lost 1 base, the J end lost 6 bases, and 13 bases lay between the germline ends. The CDR3 protein is CASSLGLQRSNEQFF. The CDR3 DNA reads TGTGCCAGCAGCTTAGGTCTCCAGAGGTCCAATGAGCAGTTCTTC.

There are a few counts of this clonotype. The V and J genes are TRBV5-1 and TRBJ2-1; 11 bases map to TRBD1. Looked up from germline, CDR1 is SGHRS and CDR2 is YFSETQ. V shed 4 bases, J shed 6 bases, and the junction held 6 bases outside the gene matches. The CDR3 totals 15 residues. CDR3 coding DNA: TGCGCCAGCAGCGGTGGGACAGGGGGAGGCAATGAGCAGTTCTTC. Its protein is CASSGGTGGGNEQFF.

As concerns this clonotype: A much larger clonotype is one base distant, so this may be a read error. The chain is built from TRBV12-5 and TRBJ2-5, with D maybe TRBD2 (5 bases). V shed 4 bases and J shed 5 bases, with 5 bases lying between them. The V gene's germline CDR1 is LGHNT and CDR2 FRNRAP. The CDR3 consists of 11 residues. CDR3 DNA: TGTGCTAGTGGTTGGGAGGAGACCCAGTACTTC. Protein: CASGWEETQYF.

Concerning this clonotype: This may stem from a read error, because a much larger clone lies one nucleotide away. The chain recombines TRBV5-5 with TRBJ2-1; TRBD1 aligns across 7 bases. Germline lookup yields CDR1 SGHKS and CDR2 YYEKEE (reference sequence). The CDR3 extends over 14 amino acids. The DNA for the CDR3 is TGTGTCAGCAGCCCTTCGACAGGGTACAATGAGCAGTTCTTC. Amino acids: CVSSPSTGYNEQFF.

For this clonotype: As the CDR3 is not closed by the conserved phenylalanine or tryptophan, this likely results from a read error. The chain employs TRBV6-1 and TRBJ2-1; perhaps TRBD2 as D (5 bases). This CDR3 spans 16 amino acids. Germline CDR1 MNHNS, CDR2 SASEGT. V was shortened by 4 bases and J by 0 bases, with 13 bases between the two germline ends. The CDR3 loop is CASSGRTFHSYNEQFS. The CDR3 DNA reads as TGTGCCAGCAGTGGAAGGACTTTTCACTCCTACAATGAGCAGTTCTCC.

Details on this clonotype: This could be a read error, since a much larger clone is one nucleotide away. Because the CDR3 is missing its conserved closing phenylalanine or tryptophan, this is likely a read error. The chain joins TRBV5-1 to TRBJ2-1; tentatively, D is TRBD2 (6 bases). Germline values: CDR1 SGHRS, CDR2 YFSETQ. The V and J ends lost 4 bases and 9 bases respectively, with 14 bases between them. This CDR3 is built from 13 residues. The CDR3 sequence: CASSTGLRGEQFL. The CDR3 bases are TGCGCCAGCAGCACAGGACTACGGGGTGAGCAGTTCCTC.

Comment on this clonotype: A much larger clone differs by one base, so this may be a read error. Given the absence of the conserved phenylalanine or tryptophan at the CDR3 end, a read error is likely. V is TRBV29-1 and J is TRBJ1-1; D is undetermined. This CDR3 region has 13 residues. Germline V CDR1 and CDR2: SQVTM, ANQGSEA. V was cut by 2 bases and J by 4 bases, with 11 bases left in between. The CDR3 spells CSVELTPITEAFS. CDR3 in DNA: TGCAGCGTTGAACTAACGCCGATCACTGAAGCTTTCTCT.

This sequence joins TRBV5-4 and TRBJ1-2; D uncertain. V was clipped by 0 bases and J by 3 bases, with 6 bases between them. The V gene's germline CDR1 is SGHNT and CDR2 YYREEE (reference sequence). The CDR3 length is 13 residues. The CDR3 region is CASSLERDYGYTF. The DNA of the CDR3 is TGTGCCAGCAGCTTGGAACGGGACTATGGCTACACCTTC.

About this clonotype itself: A much larger clone sits a single nucleotide away, making a read error possible. The genes are TRBV4-1 and TRBJ2-2; 8 bases fit TRBD2. The CDR3 covers 17 residues. CDR1 is MGHRA and CDR2 is YSYEKL in the germline V gene. The J segment lost 9 bases and the V segment lost 6 bases, leaving 18 bases of the junction unmatched. The CDR3 bases are TGCGCCAGCAGATCAGTCGTACGGGAGGGCCATAGCAGGGAGCTGTTTTTT. This gives the protein CASRSVVREGHSRELFF.

This clonotype was seen just once. The chain links TRBV11-2 to TRBJ2-5, with 14 nucleotides matching TRBD2. J lost 7 bases, V lost 5 bases, and 18 bases had no gene match. Germline CDR1 is SGHAT and CDR2 is FQNNGV. The CDR3 has 19 amino acids. The CDR3 sequence: CASSPSTGLAGGGRGTQYF. CDR3 nucleotides: TGTGCCAGCAGCCCATCCACCGGACTAGCGGGAGGTGGGCGAGGGACCCAGTACTTC.

Regarding this clonotype: It is likely a read error, because the conserved phenylalanine at the end of the CDR3 is missing. The chain is built from TRBV6-6 and TRBJ2-7, with D tentatively TRBD1 or TRBD2 (6 bases each). The CDR3 totals 15 residues. Germline assignment: CDR1 MNHNY and CDR2 SVGAGI (reference sequence). Here the CDR3 reads CASNYPAGQLYEQYY. In nucleotides, the CDR3 is TGTGCCAGCAATTACCCCGCGGGACAACTCTACGAGCAGTACTAC.

In this sample, this clonotype turned up a few times. CDR3 nucleotide sequence: TGTGCCAGCATTCCCTTAGGGGCAGGCTCGGGTAGCGGGTACACCGGGGAGCTGTTTTTT. It encodes CASIPLGAGSGSGYTGELFF. The rearrangement joins TRBV12-3 or TRBV12-4 to TRBJ2-2, with 7 bases that match TRBD2. The V and J ends lost 7 bases and 3 bases, in that order; junction bases with no gene match: 23. The CDR3 has 20 amino acids.